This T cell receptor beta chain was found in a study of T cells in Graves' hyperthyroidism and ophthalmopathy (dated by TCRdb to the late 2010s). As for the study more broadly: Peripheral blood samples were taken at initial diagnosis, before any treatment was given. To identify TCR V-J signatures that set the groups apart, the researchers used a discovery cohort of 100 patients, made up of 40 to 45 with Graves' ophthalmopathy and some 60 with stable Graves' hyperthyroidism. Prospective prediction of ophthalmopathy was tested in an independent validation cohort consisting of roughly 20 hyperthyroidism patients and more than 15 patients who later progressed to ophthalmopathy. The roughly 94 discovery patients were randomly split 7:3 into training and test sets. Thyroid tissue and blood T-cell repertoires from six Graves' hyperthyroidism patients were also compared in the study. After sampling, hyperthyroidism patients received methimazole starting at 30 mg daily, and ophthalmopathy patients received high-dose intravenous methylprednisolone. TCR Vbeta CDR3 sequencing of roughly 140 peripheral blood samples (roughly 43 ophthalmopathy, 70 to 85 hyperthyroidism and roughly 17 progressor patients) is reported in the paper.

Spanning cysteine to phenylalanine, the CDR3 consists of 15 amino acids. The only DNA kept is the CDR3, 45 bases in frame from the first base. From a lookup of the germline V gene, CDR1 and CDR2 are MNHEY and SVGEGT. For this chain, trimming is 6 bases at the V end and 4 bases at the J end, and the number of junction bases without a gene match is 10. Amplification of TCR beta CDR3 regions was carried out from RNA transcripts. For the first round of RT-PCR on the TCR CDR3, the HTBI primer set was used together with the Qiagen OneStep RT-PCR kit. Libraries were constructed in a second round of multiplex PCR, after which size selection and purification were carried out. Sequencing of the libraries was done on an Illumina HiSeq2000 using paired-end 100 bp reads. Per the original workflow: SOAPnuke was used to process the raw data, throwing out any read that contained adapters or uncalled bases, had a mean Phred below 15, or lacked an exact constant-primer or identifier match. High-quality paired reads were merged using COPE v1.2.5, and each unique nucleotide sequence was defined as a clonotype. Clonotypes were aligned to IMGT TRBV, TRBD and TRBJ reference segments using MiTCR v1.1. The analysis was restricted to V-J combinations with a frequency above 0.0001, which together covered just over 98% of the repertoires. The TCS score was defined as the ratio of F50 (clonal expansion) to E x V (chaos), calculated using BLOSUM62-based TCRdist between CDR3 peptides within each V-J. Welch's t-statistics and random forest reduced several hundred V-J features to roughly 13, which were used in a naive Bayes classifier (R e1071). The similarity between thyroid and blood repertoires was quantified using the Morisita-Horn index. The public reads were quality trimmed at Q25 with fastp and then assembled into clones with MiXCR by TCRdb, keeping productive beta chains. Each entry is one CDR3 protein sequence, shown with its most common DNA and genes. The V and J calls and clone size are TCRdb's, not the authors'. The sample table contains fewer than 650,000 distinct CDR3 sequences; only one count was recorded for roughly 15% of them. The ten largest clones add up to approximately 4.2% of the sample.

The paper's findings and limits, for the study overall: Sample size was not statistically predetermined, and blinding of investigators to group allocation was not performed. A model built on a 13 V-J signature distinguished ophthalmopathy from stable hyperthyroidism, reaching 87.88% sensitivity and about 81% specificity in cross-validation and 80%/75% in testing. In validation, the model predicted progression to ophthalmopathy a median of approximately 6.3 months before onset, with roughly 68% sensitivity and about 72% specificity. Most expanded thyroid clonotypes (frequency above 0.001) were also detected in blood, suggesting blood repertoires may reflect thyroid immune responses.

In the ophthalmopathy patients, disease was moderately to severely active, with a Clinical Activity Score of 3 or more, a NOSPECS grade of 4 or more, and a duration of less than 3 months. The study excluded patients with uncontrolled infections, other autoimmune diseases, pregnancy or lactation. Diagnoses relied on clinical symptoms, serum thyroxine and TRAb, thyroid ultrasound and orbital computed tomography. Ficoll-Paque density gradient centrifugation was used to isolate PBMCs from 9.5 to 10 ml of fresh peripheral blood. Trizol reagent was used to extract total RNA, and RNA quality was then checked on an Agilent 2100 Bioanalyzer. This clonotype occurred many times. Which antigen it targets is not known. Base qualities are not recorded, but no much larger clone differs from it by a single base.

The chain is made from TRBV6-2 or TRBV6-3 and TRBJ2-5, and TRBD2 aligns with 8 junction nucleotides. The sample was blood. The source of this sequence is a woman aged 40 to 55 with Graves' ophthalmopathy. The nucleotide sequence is TGTGCCAGCAGCCGTAATTCCGGGACTAGAGAGACCCAGTACTTC. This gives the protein CASSRNSGTRETQYF.